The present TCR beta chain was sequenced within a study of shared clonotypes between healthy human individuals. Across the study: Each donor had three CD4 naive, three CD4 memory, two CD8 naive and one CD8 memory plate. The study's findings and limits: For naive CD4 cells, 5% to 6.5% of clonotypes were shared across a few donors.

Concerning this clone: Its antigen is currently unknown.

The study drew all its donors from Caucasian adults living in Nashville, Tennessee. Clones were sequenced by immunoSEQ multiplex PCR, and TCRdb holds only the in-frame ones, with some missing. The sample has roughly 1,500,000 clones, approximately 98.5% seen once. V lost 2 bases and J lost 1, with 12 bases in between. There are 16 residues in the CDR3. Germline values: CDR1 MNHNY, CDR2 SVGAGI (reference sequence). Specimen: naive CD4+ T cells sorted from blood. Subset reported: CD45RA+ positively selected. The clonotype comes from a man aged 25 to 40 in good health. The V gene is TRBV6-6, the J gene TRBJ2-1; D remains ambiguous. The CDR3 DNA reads TGTGCCAGCAGTTACGGAAGTAGCCGTTCCTACAATGAGCAGTTCTTC. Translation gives CASSYGSSRSYNEQFF.